This note documents a single TCR beta chain sequence. TCRdb processed the 5' RACE reads anew with MiXCR; each CDR3 protein has one entry. The data hold 66,000 or so distinct CDR3 sequences, with 10% to 11% observed a single time. The source of the sample is a study of early T cells in non-severe SARS-CoV-2 infection. This clonotype was obtained from an adult who was a healthcare worker with PCR-confirmed SARS-CoV-2 infection or an uninfected control (not recorded which). Sequenced material: whole blood.

The CDR3 spells CASSPPGFYEQYF. The CDR3 DNA sequence: TGTGCCAGTAGTCCACCAGGATTCTACGAGCAGTACTTC. The V and J genes are TRBV19 and TRBJ2-7; no definite D call. There are 13 residues in the CDR3. The germline CDR1 and CDR2 sequences are LNHDA and SQIVND (reference sequence). Trimming took 5 bases from V and 3 from J, leaving 11 bases between them.